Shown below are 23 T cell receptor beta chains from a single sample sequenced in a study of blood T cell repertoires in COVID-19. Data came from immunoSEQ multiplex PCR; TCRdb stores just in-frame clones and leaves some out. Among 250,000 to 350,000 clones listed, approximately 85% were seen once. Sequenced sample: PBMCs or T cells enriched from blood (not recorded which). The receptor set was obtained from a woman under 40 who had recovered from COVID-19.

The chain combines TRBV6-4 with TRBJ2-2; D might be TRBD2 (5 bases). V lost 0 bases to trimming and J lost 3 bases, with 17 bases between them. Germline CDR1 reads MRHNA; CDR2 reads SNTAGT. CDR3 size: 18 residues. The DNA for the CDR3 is TGTGCCAGCAGTGACTCCCCCTTCGAGGAGAGGGACACCGGGGAGCTGTTTTTT. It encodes CASSDSPFEERDTGELFF.

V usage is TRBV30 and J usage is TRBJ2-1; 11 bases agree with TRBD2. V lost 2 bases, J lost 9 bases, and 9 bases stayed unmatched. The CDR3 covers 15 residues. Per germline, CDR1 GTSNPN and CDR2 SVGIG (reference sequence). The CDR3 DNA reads TGTGCCTGGAGTCATAGCGGGAGGGCCGTAGGTGAGCAGTTCTTC. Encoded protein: CAWSHSGRAVGEQFF.

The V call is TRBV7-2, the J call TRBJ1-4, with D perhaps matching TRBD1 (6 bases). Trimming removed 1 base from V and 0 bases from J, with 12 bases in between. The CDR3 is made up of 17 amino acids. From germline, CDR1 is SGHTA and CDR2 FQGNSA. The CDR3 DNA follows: TGTGCCAGCAGCTTAGGACAGGTTCGGTCAACTAATGAAAAACTGTTTTTT. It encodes CASSLGQVRSTNEKLFF.

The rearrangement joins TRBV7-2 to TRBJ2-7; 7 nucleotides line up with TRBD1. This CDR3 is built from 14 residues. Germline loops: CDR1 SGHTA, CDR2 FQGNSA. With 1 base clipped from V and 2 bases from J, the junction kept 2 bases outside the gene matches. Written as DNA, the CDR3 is TGTGCCAGCAGCTTAGGGGACAGTACCTACGAGCAGTACTTC. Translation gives CASSLGDSTYEQYF.

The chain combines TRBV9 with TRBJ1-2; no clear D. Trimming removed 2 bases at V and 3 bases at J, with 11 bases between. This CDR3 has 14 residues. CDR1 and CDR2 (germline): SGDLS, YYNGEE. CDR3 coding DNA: TGTGCCAGCAGCGTTTCGGGGAGCCACTATGGCTACACCTTC. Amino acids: CASSVSGSHYGYTF.

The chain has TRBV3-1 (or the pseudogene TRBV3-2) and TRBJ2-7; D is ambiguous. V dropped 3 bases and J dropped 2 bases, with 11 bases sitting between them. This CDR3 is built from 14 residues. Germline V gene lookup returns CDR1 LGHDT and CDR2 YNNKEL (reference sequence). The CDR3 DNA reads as TGTGCCAGCAGCCAGAACCCGGGTCCCTACGAGCAGTACTTC. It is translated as CASSQNPGPYEQYF.

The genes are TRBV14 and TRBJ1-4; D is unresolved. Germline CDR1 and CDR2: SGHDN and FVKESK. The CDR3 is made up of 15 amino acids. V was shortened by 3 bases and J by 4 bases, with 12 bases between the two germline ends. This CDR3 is CASSQTGIRNEKLFF. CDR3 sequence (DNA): TGTGCCAGCAGCCAGACGGGGATCCGTAATGAAAAACTGTTTTTT.

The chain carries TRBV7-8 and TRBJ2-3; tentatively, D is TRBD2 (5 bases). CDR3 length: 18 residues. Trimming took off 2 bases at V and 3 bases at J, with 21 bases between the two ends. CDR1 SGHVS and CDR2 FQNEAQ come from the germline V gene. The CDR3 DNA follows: TGTGCCAGCAGCTTATTGGCAGTGCGTCGGGGAACAACAGATACGCAGTATTTT. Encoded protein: CASSLLAVRRGTTDTQYF.

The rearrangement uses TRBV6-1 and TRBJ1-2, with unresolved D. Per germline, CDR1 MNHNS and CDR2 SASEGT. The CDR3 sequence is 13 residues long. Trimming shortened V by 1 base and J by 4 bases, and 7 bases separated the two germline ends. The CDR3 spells CASSEEQFYGYTF. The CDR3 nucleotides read TGTGCCAGCAGTGAAGAACAATTCTATGGCTACACCTTC.

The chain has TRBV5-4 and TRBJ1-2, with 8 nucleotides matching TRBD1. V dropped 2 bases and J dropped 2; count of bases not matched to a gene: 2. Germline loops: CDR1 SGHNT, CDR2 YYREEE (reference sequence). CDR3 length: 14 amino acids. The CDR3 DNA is TGTGCCAGCAGCTTCGGACAGGGAAACTATGGCTACACCTTC. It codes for CASSFGQGNYGYTF.

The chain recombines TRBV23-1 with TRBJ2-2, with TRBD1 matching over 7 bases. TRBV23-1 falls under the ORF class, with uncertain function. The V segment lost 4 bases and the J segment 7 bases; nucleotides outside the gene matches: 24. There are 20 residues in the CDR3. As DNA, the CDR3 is TGCGCCAGCAGTCGGGAATCGTTCAGTGAAGGACAGGCTTCCTGCGGGGAGCTGTTTTTT. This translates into CASSRESFSEGQASCGELFF.

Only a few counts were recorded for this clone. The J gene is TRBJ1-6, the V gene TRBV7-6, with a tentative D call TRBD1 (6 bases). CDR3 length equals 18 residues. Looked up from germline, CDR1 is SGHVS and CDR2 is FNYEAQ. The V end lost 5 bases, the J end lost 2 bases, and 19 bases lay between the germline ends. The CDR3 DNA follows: TGTGCCAGCAGCCCCAGGGTGGGGCAGGGGCCCTATAATTCACCCCTCCACTTT. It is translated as CASSPRVGQGPYNSPLHF.

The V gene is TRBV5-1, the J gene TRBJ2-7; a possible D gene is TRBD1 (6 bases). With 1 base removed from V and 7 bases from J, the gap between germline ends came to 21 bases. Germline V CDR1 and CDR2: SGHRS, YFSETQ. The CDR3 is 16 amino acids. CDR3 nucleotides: TGCGCCAGCAGCTTGATGGGCAGGGGTTCGAGGGGGGAGCAGTACTTC. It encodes CASSLMGRGSRGEQYF.

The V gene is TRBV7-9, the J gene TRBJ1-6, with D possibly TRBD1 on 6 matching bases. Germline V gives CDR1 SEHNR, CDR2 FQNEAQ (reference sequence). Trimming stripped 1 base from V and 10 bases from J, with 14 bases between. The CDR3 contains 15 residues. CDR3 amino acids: CASSLVAGAESPLHF. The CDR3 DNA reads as TGTGCCAGCAGCTTAGTTGCGGGGGCAGAGTCACCCCTCCACTTT. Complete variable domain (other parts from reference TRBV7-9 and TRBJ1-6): DTGVSQNPRHKITKRGQNVTFRCDPISEHNRLYWYRQTLGQGPEFLTYFQNEAQLEKSRLLSDRFSAERPKGSFSTLEIQRTEQGDSAMYLCASSLVAGAESPLHFGNGTRLTVT.

The DNA of the CDR3 is TGTGCCAGTAGTATAGCTGGACAGCACTATGGCTACACCTTC. Translating it yields CASSIAGQHYGYTF. The rearrangement links TRBV19 to TRBJ1-2, with a tentative D call TRBD1 (6 bases). CDR1 and CDR2 (germline): LNHDA, SQIVND (reference sequence). The V end lost 1 base, the J end lost 3 bases, and 9 bases lay between the germline ends. The CDR3 runs 14 residues.

The CDR3 DNA reads TGTGCCAGCAGATCATTCATAACAGTGGGGGGGGAAGCTTTCTTT. It encodes CASRSFITVGGEAFF. V is TRBV27 and J is TRBJ1-1; TRBD1 might be the D (5 bases). V lost 6 bases to trimming and J lost 8 bases, with 22 bases between them. The CDR3 loop spans 15 amino acids. The germline V gene encodes CDR1 MNHEY and CDR2 SMNVEV (reference sequence).

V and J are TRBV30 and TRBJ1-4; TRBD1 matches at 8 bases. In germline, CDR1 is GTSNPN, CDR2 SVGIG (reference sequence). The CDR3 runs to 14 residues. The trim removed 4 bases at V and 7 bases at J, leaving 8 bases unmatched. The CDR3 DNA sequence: TGTGCCTGGACGATCAGGGGGCAGGTTGAAAAACTGTTTTTT. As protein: CAWTIRGQVEKLFF.

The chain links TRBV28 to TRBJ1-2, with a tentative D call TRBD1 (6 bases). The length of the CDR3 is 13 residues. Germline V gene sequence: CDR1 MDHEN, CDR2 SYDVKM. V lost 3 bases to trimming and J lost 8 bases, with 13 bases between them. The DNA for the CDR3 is TGTGCCAGCAGTTTCCAGGGGTCTAGGGGCTACACCTTC. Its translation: CASSFQGSRGYTF.

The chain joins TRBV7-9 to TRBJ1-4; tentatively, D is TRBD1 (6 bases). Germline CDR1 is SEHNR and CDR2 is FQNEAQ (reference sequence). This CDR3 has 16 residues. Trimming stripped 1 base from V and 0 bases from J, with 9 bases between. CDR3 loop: CASSLVGGATNEKLFF. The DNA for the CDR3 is TGTGCCAGCAGCTTAGTTGGGGGCGCAACTAATGAAAAACTGTTTTTT. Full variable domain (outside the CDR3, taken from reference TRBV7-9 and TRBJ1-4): DTGVSQNPRHKITKRGQNVTFRCDPISEHNRLYWYRQTLGQGPEFLTYFQNEAQLEKSRLLSDRFSAERPKGSFSTLEIQRTEQGDSAMYLCASSLVGGATNEKLFFGSGTQLSVL.

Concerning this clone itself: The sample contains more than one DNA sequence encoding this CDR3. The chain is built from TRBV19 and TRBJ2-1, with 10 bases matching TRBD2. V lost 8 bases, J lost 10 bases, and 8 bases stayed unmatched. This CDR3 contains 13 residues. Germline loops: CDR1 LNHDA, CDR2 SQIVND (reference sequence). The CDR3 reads CASSSSGGNEQFF. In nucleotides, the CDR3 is TGTGCCAGTTCGAGTAGCGGGGGGAACGAGCAGTTCTTC. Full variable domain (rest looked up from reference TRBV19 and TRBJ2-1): DGGITQSPKYLFRKEGQNVTLSCEQNLNHDAMYWYRQDPGQGLRLIYYSQIVNDFQKGDIAEGYSVSREKKESFPLTVTSAQKNPTAFYLCASSSSGGNEQFFGPGTRLTVL.

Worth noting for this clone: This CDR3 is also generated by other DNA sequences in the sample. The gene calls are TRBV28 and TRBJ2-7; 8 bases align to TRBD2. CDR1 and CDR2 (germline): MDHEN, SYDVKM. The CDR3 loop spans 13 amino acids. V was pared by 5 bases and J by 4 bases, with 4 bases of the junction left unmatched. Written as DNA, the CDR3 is TGTGCCAGCAGTAGCGGGAGCGGGTACGAGCAGTACTTC. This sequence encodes CASSSGSGYEQYF.

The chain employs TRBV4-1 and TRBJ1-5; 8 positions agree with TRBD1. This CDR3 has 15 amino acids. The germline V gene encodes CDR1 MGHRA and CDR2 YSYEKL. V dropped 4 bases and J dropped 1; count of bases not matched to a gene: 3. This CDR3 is CASSPRQGSNQPQHF. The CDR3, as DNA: TGCGCCAGCAGCCCGAGACAGGGGAGCAATCAGCCCCAGCATTTT.

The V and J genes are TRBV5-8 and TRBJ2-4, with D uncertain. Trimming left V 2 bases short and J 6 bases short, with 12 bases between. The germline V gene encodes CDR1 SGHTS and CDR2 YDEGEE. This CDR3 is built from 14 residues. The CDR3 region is CASSFPPSGNIQYF. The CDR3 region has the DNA TGTGCCAGCAGCTTTCCACCCTCAGGAAACATTCAGTACTTC.